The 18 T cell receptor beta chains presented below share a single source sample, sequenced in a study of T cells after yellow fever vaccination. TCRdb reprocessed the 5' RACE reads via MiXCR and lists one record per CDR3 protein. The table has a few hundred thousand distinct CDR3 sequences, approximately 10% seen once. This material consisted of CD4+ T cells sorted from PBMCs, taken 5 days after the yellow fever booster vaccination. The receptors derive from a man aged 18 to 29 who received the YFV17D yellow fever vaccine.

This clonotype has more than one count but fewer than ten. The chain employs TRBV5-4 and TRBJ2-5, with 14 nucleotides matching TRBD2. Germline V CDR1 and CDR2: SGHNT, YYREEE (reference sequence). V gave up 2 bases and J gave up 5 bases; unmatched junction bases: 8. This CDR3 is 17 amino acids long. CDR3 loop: CASSFRLAGGTTETQYF. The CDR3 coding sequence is TGTGCCAGCAGCTTCCGACTAGCGGGGGGGACGACCGAGACCCAGTACTTC.

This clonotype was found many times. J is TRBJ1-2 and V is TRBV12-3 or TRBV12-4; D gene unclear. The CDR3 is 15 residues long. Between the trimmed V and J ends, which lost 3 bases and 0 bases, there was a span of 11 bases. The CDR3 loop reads CASSFKRLANYGYTF. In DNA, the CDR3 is TGTGCCAGCAGTTTTAAGCGCTTAGCTAACTATGGCTACACCTTC.

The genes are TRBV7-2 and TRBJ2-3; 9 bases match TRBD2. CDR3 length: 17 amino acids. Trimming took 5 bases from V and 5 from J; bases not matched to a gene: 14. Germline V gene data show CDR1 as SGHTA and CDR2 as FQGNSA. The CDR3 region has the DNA TGTGCCAGCAGCACCGCGCGCGGGGGGGCCTGGAGAGATACGCAGTATTTT. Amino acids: CASSTARGGAWRDTQYF.

CDR3 nucleotides: TGTGCCATCAGTGAGTCAGCCTTAAGACCGGACAGGCAGCCCCAGCATTTT. Protein sequence: CAISESALRPDRQPQHF. This rearrangement joins TRBV10-3 to TRBJ1-5, with TRBD1 matching 7 bases. Looked up from germline, CDR1 is ENHRY and CDR2 is SYGVKD. The CDR3 is made up of 17 amino acids. The V gene end was trimmed by 0 bases and the J gene end by 7 bases; junction bases not matched to a gene: 12.

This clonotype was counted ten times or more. The CDR3 DNA follows: TGTGCCAGCAGCGATCCAAGGACAGGGTGGGATCAGCCCCAGCATTTT. Translated: CASSDPRTGWDQPQHF. The genes are TRBV5-5 and TRBJ1-5; 8 bases line up with TRBD1. CDR1 is SGHKS, CDR2 YYEKEE, per germline (reference sequence). This CDR3 has 16 residues. After removal of 4 bases from V and 5 bases from J, the junction contained 11 bases not matched to a gene.

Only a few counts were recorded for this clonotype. CDR3: CASSLSLQGGGYTF. In DNA, the CDR3 is TGTGCCAGCAGCTTAAGTCTACAGGGGGGAGGCTACACCTTC. V and J are TRBV11-2 and TRBJ1-2; 8 nucleotides match TRBD1. The CDR3 is 14 amino acids. The junction had 7 bases not matched to a gene; V was cut back by 2 bases and J by 8 bases. From germline, CDR1 is SGHAT and CDR2 FQNNGV.

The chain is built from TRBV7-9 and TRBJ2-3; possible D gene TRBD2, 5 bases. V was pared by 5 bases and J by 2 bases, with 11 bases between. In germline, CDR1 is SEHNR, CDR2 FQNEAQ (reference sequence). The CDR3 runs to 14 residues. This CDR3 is CASSPLDYTDTQYF. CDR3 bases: TGTGCCAGCAGCCCATTAGACTACACAGATACGCAGTATTTT.

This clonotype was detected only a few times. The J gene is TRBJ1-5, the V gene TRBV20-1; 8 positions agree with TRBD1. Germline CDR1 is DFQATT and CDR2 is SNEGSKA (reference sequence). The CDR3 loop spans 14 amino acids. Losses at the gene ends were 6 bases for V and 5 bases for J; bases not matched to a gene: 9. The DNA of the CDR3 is TGCAGTGCCAGCCGGGACAGGAGGGATCAGCCCCAGCATTTT. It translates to CSASRDRRDQPQHF.

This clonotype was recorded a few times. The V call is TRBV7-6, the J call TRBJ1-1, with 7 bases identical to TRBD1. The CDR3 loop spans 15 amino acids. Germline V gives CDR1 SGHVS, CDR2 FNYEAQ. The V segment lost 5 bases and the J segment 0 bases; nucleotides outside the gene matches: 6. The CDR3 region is CASSKPGQLNTEAFF. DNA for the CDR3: TGTGCCAGCAGCAAACCGGGACAGCTGAACACTGAAGCTTTCTTT.

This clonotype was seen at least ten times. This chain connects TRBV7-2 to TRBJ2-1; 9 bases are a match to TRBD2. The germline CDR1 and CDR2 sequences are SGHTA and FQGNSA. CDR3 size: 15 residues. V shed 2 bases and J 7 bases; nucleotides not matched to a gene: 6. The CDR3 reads CASSLLSGGRNEQFF. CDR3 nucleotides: TGTGCCAGCAGCTTATTAAGCGGGGGGAGGAATGAGCAGTTCTTC.

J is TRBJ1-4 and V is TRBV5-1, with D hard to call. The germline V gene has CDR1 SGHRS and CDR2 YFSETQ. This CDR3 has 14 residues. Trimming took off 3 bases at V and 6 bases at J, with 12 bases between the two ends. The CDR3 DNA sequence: TGCGCCAGCAGCTGGGGTGCCGAGGATGAAAAACTGTTTTTT. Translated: CASSWGAEDEKLFF.

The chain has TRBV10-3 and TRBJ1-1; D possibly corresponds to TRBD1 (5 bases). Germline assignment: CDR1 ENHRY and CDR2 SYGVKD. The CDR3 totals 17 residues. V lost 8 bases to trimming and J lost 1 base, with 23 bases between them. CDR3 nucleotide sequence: TGTGCCATCTCTCCCAGGGACTTCGTATTAGGGAACACTGAAGCTTTCTTT. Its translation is CAISPRDFVLGNTEAFF.

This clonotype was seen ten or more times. The CDR3 is CASSLAGPLGEQYV. The CDR3 coding sequence is TGTGCCAGCAGTTTAGCGGGACCCCTCGGTGAGCAGTACGTC. The chain is built from TRBV28 and TRBJ2-7; possibly TRBD2 for D (6 bases). CDR1 and CDR2 (germline): MDHEN, SYDVKM. The CDR3 sequence is 14 residues long. With 2 bases removed from V and 7 bases from J, the gap between germline ends came to 15 bases.

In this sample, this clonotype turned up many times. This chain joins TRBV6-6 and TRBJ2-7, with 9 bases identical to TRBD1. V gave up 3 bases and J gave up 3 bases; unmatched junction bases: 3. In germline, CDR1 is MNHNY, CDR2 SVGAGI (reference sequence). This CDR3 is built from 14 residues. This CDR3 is CASSYMTGGYEQYV. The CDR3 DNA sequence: TGTGCCAGCAGTTATATGACAGGGGGCTACGAGCAGTACGTC.

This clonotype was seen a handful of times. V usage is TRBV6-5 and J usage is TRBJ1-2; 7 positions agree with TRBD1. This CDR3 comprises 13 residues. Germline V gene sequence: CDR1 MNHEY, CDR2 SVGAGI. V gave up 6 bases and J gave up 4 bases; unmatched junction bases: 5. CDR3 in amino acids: CASRRQGFYGYTF. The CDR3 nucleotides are TGTGCCAGCAGACGACAGGGATTCTATGGCTACACCTTC.

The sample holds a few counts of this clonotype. As DNA, the CDR3 is TGTGCCAGCTCACGAGGCCCCGCGGGCGGGGAGCTGTTTTTT. Protein: CASSRGPAGGELFF. The chain has TRBV18 and TRBJ2-2; possible D gene TRBD2, 5 bases. Germline V gives CDR1 KGHSH, CDR2 LQKENI. The CDR3 covers 14 residues. V was pared by 4 bases and J by 7 bases, with 13 bases between.

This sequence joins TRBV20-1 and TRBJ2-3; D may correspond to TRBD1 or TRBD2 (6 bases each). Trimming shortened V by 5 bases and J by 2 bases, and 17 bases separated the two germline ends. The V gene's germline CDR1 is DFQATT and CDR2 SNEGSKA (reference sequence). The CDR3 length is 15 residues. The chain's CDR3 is CSALEGGGSTDTQYF. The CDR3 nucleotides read TGCAGTGCTCTGGAGGGGGGAGGATCCACAGATACGCAGTATTTT.

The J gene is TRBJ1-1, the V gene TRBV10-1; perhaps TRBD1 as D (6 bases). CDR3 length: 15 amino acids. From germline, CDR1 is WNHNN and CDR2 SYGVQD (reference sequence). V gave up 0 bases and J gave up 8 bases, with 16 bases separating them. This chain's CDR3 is CASSESQTGGLEAFF. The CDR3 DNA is TGCGCCAGCAGTGAGTCTCAAACCGGGGGCCTAGAAGCTTTCTTT.